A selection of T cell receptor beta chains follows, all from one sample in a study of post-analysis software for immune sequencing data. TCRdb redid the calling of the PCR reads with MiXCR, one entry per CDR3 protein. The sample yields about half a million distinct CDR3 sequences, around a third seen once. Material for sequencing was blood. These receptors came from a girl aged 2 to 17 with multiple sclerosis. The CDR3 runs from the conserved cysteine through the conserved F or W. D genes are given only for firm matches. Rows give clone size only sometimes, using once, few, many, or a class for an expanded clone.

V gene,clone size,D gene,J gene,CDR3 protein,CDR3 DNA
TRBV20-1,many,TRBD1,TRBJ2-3,CSATDRVGTDTQYF,TGCAGTGCTACGGACAGGGTCGGAACAGATACGCAGTATTTT
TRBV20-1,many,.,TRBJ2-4,CSATGPAKNIQYF,TGCAGTGCGACGGGACCGGCCAAAAACATTCAGTACTTC
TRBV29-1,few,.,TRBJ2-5,CSLGKRTGKGETQYF,TGCAGCTTAGGGAAGAGAACAGGGAAGGGAGAGACCCAGTACTTC
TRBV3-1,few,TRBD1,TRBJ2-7,CASSQDGEGAREQYF,TGTGCCAGCAGCCAAGATGGTGAGGGGGCGCGTGAGCAGTACTTC
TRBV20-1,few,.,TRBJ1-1,CSATENTEAFF,TGCAGTGCTACAGAGAACACTGAAGCTTTCTTT
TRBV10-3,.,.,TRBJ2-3,CAISESGRATSGTQYF,TGTGCCATCAGTGAGTCGGGCAGGGCCACCTCAGGGACGCAGTATTTT
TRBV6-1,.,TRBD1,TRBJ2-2,CASKVGQGNTGELFF,TGTGCCAGCAAGGTGGGACAGGGAAACACCGGGGAGCTGTTTTTT
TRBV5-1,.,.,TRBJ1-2,CASSLNTVDSAKGYTF,TGCGCCAGCAGCTTGAACACTGTTGACAGTGCTAAGGGCTACACCTTC
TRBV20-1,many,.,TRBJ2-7,CSASERSYEQYF,TGCAGTGCTAGTGAACGGTCCTACGAGCAGTACTTC
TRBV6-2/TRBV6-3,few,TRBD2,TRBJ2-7,CASILSGGSGEQYF,TGTGCCAGCATCCTAAGCGGGGGTTCGGGCGAGCAGTACTTC
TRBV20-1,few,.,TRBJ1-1,CSARGGRQGYPEAFF,TGCAGTGCTAGAGGGGGAAGGCAGGGGTACCCTGAAGCTTTCTTT
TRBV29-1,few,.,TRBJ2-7,CSAGGTGSLYEQYF,TGCAGCGCCGGAGGGACGGGCAGCCTCTACGAGCAGTACTTC
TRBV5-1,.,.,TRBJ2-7,CASSLDRLYKQYF,TGCGCCAGCAGCTTGGACAGACTTTACAAGCAGTACTTC
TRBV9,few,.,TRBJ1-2,CASSVRMGQQGYTF,TGTGCCAGCAGCGTAAGGATGGGGCAGCAAGGCTACACCTTC
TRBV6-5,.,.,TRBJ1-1,CASTDRGQGSNTEAFF,TGTGCCAGCACCGACCGGGGGCAGGGTTCGAACACTGAAGCTTTCTTT
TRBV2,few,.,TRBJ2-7,CASSEIYRAYEQYF,TGTGCCAGCAGTGAAATATACAGAGCCTACGAGCAGTACTTC
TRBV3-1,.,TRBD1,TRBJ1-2,CASRSTGAYGYTF,TGTGCCAGCAGGTCTACAGGGGCCTATGGCTACACCTTC
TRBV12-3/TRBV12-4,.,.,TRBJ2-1,CASRVAAGNEQFF,TGTGCCAGCAGGGTGGCGGCGGGCAATGAGCAGTTCTTC
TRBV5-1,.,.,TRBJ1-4,CASSLKGSNEKLFF,TGCGCCAGCAGCTTGAAAGGGAGTAATGAAAAACTGTTTTTT
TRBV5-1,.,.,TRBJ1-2,CASSLYLGSANYGYTF,TGCGCCAGCAGCTTGTATCTGGGATCGGCTAACTATGGCTACACCTTC
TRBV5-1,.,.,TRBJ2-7,CASSPSISSTYEQYF,TGCGCCAGCAGCCCCTCAATTTCGTCCACCTACGAGCAGTACTTC
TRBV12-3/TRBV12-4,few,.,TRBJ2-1,CASSFQSRGPSNEQFF,TGTGCCAGCAGTTTCCAATCCCGGGGACCCTCTAATGAGCAGTTCTTC
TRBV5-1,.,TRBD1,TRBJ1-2,CASSPLRQGDYGYTF,TGCGCCAGCAGCCCACTCAGACAGGGCGACTATGGCTACACCTTC
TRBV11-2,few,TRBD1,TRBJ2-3,CASSLGTGRASDTQYF,TGTGCCAGCAGCTTGGGGACAGGCCGGGCGTCCGATACGCAGTATTTT
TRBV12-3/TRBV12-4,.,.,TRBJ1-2,CASASPTFGGESYGYTF,TGTGCCAGCGCCAGTCCCACCTTTGGGGGAGAGTCTTATGGCTACACCTTC
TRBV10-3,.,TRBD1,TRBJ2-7,CAIRNENRGTYEQYF,TGTGCCATCAGAAATGAGAACAGGGGTACCTACGAGCAGTACTTC
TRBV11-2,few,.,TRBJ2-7,CASSQGLWYEQYF,TGTGCCAGCAGCCAGGGTCTTTGGTACGAGCAGTACTTC
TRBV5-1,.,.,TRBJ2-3,CASSRTTGGGGTDTQYF,TGCGCCAGCAGCCGTACGACAGGCGGAGGCGGCACAGATACGCAGTATTTT
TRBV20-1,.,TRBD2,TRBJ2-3,CSARDRLAGGTDTPYF,TGCAGTGCTAGAGACCGCCTAGCGGGGGGCACAGATACGCCGTATTTT
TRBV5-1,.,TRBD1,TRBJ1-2,CASSFPDRAYGYTF,TGCGCCAGCAGCTTTCCGGACAGGGCCTATGGCTACACCTTC
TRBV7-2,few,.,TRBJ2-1,CASSSPTQWGHTSYNEQFF,TGTGCCAGCAGCTCCCCCACCCAATGGGGACACACTTCGTACAATGAGCAGTTCTTC
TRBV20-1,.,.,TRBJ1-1,CSARVPGGNTEAFF,TGCAGTGCTAGAGTTCCGGGAGGGAACACTGAAGCTTTCTTT
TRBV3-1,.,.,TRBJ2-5,CASSQVNRAETQYF,TGTGCCAGCAGCCAAGTTAACAGGGCGGAGACCCAGTACTTC